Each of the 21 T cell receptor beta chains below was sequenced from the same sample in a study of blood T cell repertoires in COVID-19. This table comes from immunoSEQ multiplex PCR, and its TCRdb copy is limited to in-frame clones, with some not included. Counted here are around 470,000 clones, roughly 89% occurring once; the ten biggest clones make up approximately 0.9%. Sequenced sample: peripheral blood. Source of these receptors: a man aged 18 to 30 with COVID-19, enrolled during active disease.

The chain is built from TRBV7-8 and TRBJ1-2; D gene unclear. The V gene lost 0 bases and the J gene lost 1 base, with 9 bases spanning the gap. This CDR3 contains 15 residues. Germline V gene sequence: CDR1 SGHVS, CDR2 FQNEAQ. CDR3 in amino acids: CASSLAETDNYGYTF. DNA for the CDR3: TGTGCCAGCAGCTTAGCCGAAACAGATAACTATGGCTACACCTTC.

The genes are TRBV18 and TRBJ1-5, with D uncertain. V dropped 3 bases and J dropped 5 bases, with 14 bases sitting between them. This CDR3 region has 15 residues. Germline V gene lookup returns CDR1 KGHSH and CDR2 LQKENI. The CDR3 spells CASSPPGAGYQPQHF. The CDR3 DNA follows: TGTGCCAGCTCACCTCCAGGCGCGGGGTATCAGCCCCAGCATTTT.

CDR3 bases: TGTGCCACCAGTGGCTTCACAGGGGGCCACGAAAAACTGTTTTTT. Its translation is CATSGFTGGHEKLFF. The chain joins TRBV24-1 to TRBJ1-4; TRBD1 aligns across 9 bases. Looked up from germline, CDR1 is KGHDR and CDR2 is SFDVKD. This CDR3 contains 15 residues. V lost 5 bases, J lost 8 bases, and 8 bases stayed unmatched.

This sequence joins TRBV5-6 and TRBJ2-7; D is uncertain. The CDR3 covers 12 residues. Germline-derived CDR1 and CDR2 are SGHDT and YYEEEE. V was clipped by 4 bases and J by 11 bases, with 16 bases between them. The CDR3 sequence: CASSPPLGAKYF. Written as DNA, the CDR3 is TGTGCCAGCAGCCCCCCGTTGGGCGCGAAGTACTTC.

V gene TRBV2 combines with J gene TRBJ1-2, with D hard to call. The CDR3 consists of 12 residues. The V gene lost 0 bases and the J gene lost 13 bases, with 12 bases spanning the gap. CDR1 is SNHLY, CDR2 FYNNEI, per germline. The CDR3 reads CASSEAPGKGTF. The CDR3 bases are TGTGCCAGCAGTGAAGCGCCCGGGAAAGGCACCTTC. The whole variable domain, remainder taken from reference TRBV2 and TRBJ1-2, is EPEVTQTPSHQVTQMGQEVILRCVPISNHLYFYWYRQILGQKVEFLVSFYNNEISEKSEIFDDQFSVERPDGSNFTLKIRSTKLEDSAMYFCASSEAPGKGTFGSGTRLTVV.

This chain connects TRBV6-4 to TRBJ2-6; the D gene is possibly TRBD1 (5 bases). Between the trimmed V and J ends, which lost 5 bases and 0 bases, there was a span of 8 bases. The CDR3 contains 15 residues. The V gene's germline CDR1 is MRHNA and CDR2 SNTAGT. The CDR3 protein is CASSIDSSGANVLTF. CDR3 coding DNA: TGTGCCAGCAGTATCGACAGCTCTGGGGCCAACGTCCTGACTTTC.

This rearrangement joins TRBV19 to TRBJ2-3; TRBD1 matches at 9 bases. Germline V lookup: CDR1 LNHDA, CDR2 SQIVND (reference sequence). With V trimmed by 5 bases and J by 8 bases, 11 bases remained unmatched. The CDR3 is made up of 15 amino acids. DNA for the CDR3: TGTGCCAGTAGTTTTACCGGACAGGGGCCAGGTACGCAGTATTTT. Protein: CASSFTGQGPGTQYF. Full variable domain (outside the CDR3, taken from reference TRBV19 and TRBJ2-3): DGGITQSPKYLFRKEGQNVTLSCEQNLNHDAMYWYRQDPGQGLRLIYYSQIVNDFQKGDIAEGYSVSREKKESFPLTVTSAQKNPTAFYLCASSFTGQGPGTQYFGPGTRLTVL.

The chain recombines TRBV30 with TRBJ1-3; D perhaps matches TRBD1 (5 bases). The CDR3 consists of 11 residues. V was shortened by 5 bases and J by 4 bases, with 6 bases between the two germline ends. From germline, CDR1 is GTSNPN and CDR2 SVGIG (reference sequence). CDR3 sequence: CAWDRGNTIYF. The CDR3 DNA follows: TGTGCCTGGGACAGAGGAAACACCATATATTTT.

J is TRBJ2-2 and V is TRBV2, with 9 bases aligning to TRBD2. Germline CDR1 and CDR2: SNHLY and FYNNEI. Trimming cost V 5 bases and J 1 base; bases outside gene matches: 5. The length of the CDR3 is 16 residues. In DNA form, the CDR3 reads TGTGCCAGCAGTTCCAGCGGGGGGCGGAACACCGGGGAGCTGTTTTTT. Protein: CASSSSGGRNTGELFF.

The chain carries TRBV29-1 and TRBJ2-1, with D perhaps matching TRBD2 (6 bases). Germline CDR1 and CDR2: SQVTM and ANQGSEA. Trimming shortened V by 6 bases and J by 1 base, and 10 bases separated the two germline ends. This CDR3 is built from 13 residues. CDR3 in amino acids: CSVDGSSYNEQFF. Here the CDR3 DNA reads TGCAGCGTGGACGGGAGTTCCTACAATGAGCAGTTCTTC.

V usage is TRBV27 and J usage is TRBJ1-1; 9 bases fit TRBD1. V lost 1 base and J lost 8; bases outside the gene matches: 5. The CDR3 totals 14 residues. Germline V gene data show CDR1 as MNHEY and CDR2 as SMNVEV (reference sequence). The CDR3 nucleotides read TGTGCCAGCAGTTTATGGACAGGGGCGCCAGAAGCTTTCTTT. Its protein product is CASSLWTGAPEAFF.

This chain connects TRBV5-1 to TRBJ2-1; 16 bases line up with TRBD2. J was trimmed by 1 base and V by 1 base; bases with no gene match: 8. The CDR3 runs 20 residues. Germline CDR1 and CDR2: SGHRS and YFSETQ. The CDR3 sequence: CASSLHFGTSGRGSYNEQFF. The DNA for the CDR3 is TGCGCCAGCAGCTTGCACTTCGGGACTAGCGGGAGGGGGTCCTACAATGAGCAGTTCTTC. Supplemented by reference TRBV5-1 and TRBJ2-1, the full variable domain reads KAGVTQTPRYLIKTRGQQVTLSCSPISGHRSVSWYQQTPGQGLQFLFEYFSETQRNKGNFPGRFSGRQFSNSRSEMNVSTLELGDSALYLCASSLHFGTSGRGSYNEQFFGPGTRLTVL.

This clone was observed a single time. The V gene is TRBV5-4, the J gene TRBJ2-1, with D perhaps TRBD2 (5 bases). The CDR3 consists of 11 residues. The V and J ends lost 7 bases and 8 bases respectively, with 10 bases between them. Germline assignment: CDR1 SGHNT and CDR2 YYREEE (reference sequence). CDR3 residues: CASDSGYEQFF. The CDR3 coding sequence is TGTGCCAGCGATTCGGGGTATGAGCAGTTCTTC.

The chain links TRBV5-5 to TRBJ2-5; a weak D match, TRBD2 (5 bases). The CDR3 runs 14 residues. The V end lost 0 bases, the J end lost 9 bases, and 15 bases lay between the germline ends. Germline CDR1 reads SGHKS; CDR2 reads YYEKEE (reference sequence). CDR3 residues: CASSLASRGWAQYF. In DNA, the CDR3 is TGTGCCAGCAGCTTGGCATCCCGGGGATGGGCCCAGTACTTC.

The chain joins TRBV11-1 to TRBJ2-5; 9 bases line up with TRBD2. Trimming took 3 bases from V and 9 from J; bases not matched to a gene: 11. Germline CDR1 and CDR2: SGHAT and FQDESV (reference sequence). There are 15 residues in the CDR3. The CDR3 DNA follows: TGTGCCAGCAGCTTCGCTAGCGGGGCGCAGTCGGCCCAGTACTTC. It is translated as CASSFASGAQSAQYF.

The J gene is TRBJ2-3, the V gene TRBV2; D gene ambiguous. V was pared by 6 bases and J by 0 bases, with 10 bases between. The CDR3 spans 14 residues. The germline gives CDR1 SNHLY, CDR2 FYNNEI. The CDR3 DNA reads TGTGCCAGCAGGATAGCACTTAGCACAGATACGCAGTATTTT. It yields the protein CASRIALSTDTQYF. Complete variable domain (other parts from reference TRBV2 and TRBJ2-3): EPEVTQTPSHQVTQMGQEVILRCVPISNHLYFYWYRQILGQKVEFLVSFYNNEISEKSEIFDDQFSVERPDGSNFTLKIRSTKLEDSAMYFCASRIALSTDTQYFGPGTRLTVL.

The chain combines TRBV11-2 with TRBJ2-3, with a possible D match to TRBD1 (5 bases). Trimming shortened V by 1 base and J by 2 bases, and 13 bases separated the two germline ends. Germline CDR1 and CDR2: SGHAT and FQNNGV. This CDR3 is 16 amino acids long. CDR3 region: CASSLALDKYTDTQYF. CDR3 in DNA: TGTGCCAGCAGCTTAGCTCTGGACAAATACACAGATACGCAGTATTTT. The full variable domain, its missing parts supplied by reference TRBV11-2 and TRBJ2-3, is EAGVAQSPRYKIIEKRQSVAFWCNPISGHATLYWYQQILGQGPKLLIQFQNNGVVDDSQLPKDRFSAERLKGVDSTLKIQPAKLEDSAVYLCASSLALDKYTDTQYFGPGTRLTVL.

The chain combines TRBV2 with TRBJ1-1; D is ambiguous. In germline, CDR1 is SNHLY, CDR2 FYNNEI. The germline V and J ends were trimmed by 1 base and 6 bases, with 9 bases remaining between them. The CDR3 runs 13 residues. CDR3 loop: CASSEGGEAEAFF. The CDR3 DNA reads TGTGCCAGCAGTGAAGGAGGTGAGGCTGAAGCTTTCTTT.

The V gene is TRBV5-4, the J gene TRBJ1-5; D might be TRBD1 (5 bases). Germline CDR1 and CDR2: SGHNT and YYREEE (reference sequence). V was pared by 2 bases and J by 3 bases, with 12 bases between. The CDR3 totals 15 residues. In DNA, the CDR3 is TGTGCCAGCAGCTTATTTGGGGCCCCCAATCAGCCCCAGCATTTT. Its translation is CASSLFGAPNQPQHF.

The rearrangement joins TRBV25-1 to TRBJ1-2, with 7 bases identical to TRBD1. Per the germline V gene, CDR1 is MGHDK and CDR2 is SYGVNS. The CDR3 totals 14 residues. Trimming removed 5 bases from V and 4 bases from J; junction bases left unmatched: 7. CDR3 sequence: CASSSNGQAYGYTF. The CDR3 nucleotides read TGTGCCAGCAGTTCCAACGGACAGGCCTATGGCTACACCTTC.

CDR3 region: CASSSGAWDNEQFF. In nucleotides, the CDR3 is TGTGCCAGTAGTTCAGGGGCTTGGGACAATGAGCAGTTCTTC. The chain employs TRBV19 and TRBJ2-1; TRBD1 might be the D (6 bases). Germline values: CDR1 LNHDA, CDR2 SQIVND (reference sequence). The CDR3 length is 14 residues. Deletions cut 5 bases from V and 5 bases from J, with 13 bases between. Complete variable domain (other parts from reference TRBV19 and TRBJ2-1): DGGITQSPKYLFRKEGQNVTLSCEQNLNHDAMYWYRQDPGQGLRLIYYSQIVNDFQKGDIAEGYSVSREKKESFPLTVTSAQKNPTAFYLCASSSGAWDNEQFFGPGTRLTVL.